A single sample is the source of the 8 T cell receptor beta chains below, sequenced in a study of a mutant IDH1 vaccine in newly diagnosed glioma. These receptors have no identified antigens. Noted time point: week 47, end of study. A 20-mer mutant IDH1 peptide at 300 ug was injected subcutaneously with topical imiquimod. Profiling relied on immunoSEQ multiplex PCR, and the TCRdb table lists in-frame clones only, not all of them. The table includes 90,000 to 100,000 clones, around nine tenths detected once. The sequencing here drew on PBMCs, taken from a glioma patient whose treatment included an IDH1 peptide vaccine. The source is a woman aged 50 to 60 with glioma.

By share of the sample, this clone is medium-sized (0.01 to 0.1%). The rearrangement joins TRBV4-1 to TRBJ1-5, with no clear D. The CDR3 has 19 amino acids. Trimming left V 1 base short and J 1 base short, with 20 bases between. Germline assignment: CDR1 MGHRA and CDR2 YSYEKL. The chain's CDR3 is CASSQASGPLDISNQPQHF. As DNA, the CDR3 is TGCGCCAGCAGCCAAGCCTCGGGCCCCCTCGATATAAGCAATCAGCCCCAGCATTTT.

The chain couples TRBV29-1 to TRBJ1-4; D not resolved. V shed 7 bases and J shed 8 bases, with 11 bases lying between them. The CDR3 loop spans 11 amino acids. CDR1 and CDR2 from the germline V gene are SQVTM and ANQGSEA. CDR3 sequence reads: CSAGIREKLFF. The CDR3 DNA reads as TGCAGCGCAGGAATTAGAGAAAAACTGTTTTTT. Drawing the rest from reference TRBV29-1 and TRBJ1-4, the complete variable domain is SAVISQKPSRDICQRGTSLTIQCQVDSQVTMMFWYRQQPGQSLTLIATANQGSEATYESGFVIDKFPISRPNLTFSTLTVSNMSPEDSSIYLCSAGIREKLFFGSGTQLSVL.

The chain is built from TRBV9 and TRBJ2-2, with 8 bases fitting TRBD2. Per the germline V gene, CDR1 is SGDLS and CDR2 is YYNGEE. After removal of 6 bases from V and 5 bases from J, the junction contained 9 bases not matched to a gene. CDR3 size: 15 residues. CDR3 DNA sequence: TGTGCCAGCATGAGAAGCGGGAGTATGACCGGGGAGCTGTTTTTT. Its translation is CASMRSGSMTGELFF. Supplemented by reference TRBV9 and TRBJ2-2, the full variable domain reads DSGVTQTPKHLITATGQRVTLRCSPRSGDLSVYWYQQSLDQGLQFLIQYYNGEERAKGNILERFSAQQFPDLHSELNLSSLELGDSALYFCASMRSGSMTGELFFGEGSRLTVL.

The chain couples TRBV2 to TRBJ2-5; D is uncertain. V shed 7 bases and J shed 3 bases, with 15 bases lying between them. The CDR3 has 14 amino acids. Germline V gene data show CDR1 as SNHLY and CDR2 as FYNNEI. The DNA for the CDR3 is TGTGCCAGCATGGCCAGTATCCCGAAAGAGACCCAGTACTTC. Protein sequence: CASMASIPKETQYF.

In its sample, this clone was seen once. The chain recombines TRBV10-3 with TRBJ1-3; no clear D. V was cut by 0 bases and J by 0 bases, with 9 bases left in between. The V gene's germline CDR1 is ENHRY and CDR2 SYGVKD. The CDR3 consists of 16 residues. DNA for the CDR3: TGTGCCATCAGTGAGTCGGCCGACGGCTCTGGAAACACCATATATTTT. This translates into CAISESADGSGNTIYF.

This chain links TRBV28 with TRBJ2-5, with TRBD2 matching 11 bases. The J call is in doubt because the DNA end fits TRBJ2-7 better. CDR1 is MDHEN and CDR2 is SYDVKM in the germline V gene. The CDR3 spans 15 residues. The CDR3 is CASRVTSGASYEQYF. The CDR3 bases are TGTGCCAGCAGGGTGACTAGCGGGGCCTCCTACGAGCAGTACTTC.

In its sample, this clone was seen once. The gene calls are TRBV7-9 and TRBJ2-1; 12 nucleotides align to TRBD2. CDR1 is SEHNR and CDR2 is FQNEAQ in the germline V gene (reference sequence). V gave up 2 bases and J gave up 9 bases; unmatched junction bases: 5. The CDR3 is 15 residues long. The CDR3 nucleotides are TGTGCCAGCAGCTTACTAGCGGGAGGGCCGGGTGAGCAGTTCTTC. This gives the protein CASSLLAGGPGEQFF.

The V call is TRBV6-5, the J call TRBJ2-1; 9 bases agree with TRBD1. The CDR3 is 14 residues long. With 6 bases clipped from V and 0 bases from J, the junction kept 0 bases outside the gene matches. CDR1 is MNHEY and CDR2 is SVGAGI in the germline V gene. CDR3 amino acids: CASRTGGSYNEQFF. CDR3 nucleotide sequence: TGTGCCAGCAGGACAGGGGGCTCCTACAATGAGCAGTTCTTC.